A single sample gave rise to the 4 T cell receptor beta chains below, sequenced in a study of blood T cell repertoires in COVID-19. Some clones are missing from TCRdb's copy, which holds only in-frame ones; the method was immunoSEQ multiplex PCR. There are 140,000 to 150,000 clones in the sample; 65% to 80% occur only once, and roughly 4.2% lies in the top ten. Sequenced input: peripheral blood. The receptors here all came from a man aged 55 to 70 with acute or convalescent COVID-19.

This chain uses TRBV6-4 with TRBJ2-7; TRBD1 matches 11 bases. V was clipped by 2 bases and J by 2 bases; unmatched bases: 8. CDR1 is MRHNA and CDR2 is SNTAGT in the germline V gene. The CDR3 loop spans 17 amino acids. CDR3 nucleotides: TGTGCCAGCAGTGACACGTACTGGGGACAGGGGGCCTACGAGCAGTACTTC. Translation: CASSDTYWGQGAYEQYF.

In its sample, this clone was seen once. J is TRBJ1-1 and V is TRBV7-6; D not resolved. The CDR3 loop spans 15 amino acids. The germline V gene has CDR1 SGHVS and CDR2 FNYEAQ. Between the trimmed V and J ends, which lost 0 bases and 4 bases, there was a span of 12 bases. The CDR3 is CASSLAAGWGTEAFF. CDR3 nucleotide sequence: TGTGCCAGCAGCTTAGCCGCGGGCTGGGGCACTGAAGCTTTCTTT. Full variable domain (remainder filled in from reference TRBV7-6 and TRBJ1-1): GAGVSQSPRYKVTKRGQDVALRCDPISGHVSLYWYRQALGQGPEFLTYFNYEAQQDKSGLPNDRFSAERPEGSISTLTIQRTEQRDSAMYRCASSLAAGWGTEAFFGQGTRLTVV.

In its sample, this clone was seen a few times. CDR3 sequence (DNA): TGTGCCAGCAGTTCCAATCCAGGGGGCTACGAGCAGTACTTC. Its translation is CASSSNPGGYEQYF. The V gene is TRBV27, the J gene TRBJ2-7, with 7 bases fitting TRBD1. The length of the CDR3 is 14 residues. V dropped 4 bases and J dropped 3; count of bases not matched to a gene: 6. From germline, CDR1 is MNHEY and CDR2 SMNVEV (reference sequence).

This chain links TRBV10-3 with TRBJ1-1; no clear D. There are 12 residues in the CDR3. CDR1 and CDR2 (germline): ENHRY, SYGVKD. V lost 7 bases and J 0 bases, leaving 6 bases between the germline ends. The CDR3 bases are TGTGCCATCAAGAGCATGAACACTGAAGCTTTCTTT. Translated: CAIKSMNTEAFF.